This T cell receptor (beta chain) was found in a study of T cells in Graves' hyperthyroidism and ophthalmopathy. Cells are PBMCs isolated from around 10 ml of fresh blood. TCR beta CDR3 region amplification was performed from RNA transcripts. TCR CDR3 underwent first-round RT-PCR with the HTBI primer set. TCRdb used MiXCR to reprocess the multiplex PCR reads, holding one entry per CDR3 protein. This table has roughly 350,000 distinct CDR3 sequences, approximately 13% appearing once. This CDR3 is 12 amino acids long. Per the germline V gene, CDR1 is GTSNPN and CDR2 is SVGIG (reference sequence). V lost 0 bases and J lost 4, with 6 bases in between.

This receptor was taken from a woman in her 30s with Graves' hyperthyroidism. The chain employs TRBV30 and TRBJ1-1, with no clear D. Source material: blood. The CDR3 here is CAWSVLVTEAFF. As DNA, the CDR3 is TGTGCCTGGAGTGTACTCGTCACTGAAGCTTTCTTT. Full variable domain (remainder filled in from reference TRBV30 and TRBJ1-1): SQTIHQWPATLVQPVGSPLSLECTVEGTSNPNLYWYRQAAGRGLQLLFYSVGIGQISSEVPQNLSASRPQDRQFILSSKKLLLSDSGFYLCAWSVLVTEAFFGQGTRLTVV.